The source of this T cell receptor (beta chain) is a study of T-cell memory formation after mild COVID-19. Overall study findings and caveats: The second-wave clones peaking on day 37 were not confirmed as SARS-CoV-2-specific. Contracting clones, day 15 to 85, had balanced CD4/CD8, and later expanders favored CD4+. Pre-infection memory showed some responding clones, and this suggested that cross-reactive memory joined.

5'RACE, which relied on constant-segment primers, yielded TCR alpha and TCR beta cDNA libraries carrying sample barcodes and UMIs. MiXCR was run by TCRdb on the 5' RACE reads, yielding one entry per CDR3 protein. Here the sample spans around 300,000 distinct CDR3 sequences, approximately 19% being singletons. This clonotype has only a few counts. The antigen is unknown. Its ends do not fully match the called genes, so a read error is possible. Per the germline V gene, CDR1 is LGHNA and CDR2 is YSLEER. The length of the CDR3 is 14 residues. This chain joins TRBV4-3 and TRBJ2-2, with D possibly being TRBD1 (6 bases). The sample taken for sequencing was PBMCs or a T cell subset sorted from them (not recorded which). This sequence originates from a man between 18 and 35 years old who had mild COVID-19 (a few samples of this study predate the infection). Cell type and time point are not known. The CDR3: CASSEDGQSGELFF. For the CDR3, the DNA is TGCGCCAGCAGCGAAGATGGACAGTCCGGGGAGCTGTTTTTT.